In its sample, the clone carrying this T cell receptor (beta chain) was seen once. Authors' processing steps: Using reference gene primer amplification, nucleated cell counts were estimated. Method: immunoSEQ multiplex PCR; TCRdb's copy keeps in-frame clones and lacks some. V and J calls and clone size come straight from that table; D and trimming were deduced from the DNA. The sample has approximately 97,000 clones, roughly nine tenths seen once; the top ten hold approximately 1.5%. The source of the sample is a study of blood T cell repertoires in COVID-19. Study background: COVID-19 samples collected from the United States, Italy and Spain covered acute and convalescent phases. T cells, B-cell-depleted T cells, or PBMCs supplied cDNA or gDNA.

V was clipped by 3 bases and J by 1 base; unmatched bases: 20. From germline, CDR1 is KGHSH and CDR2 LQKENI. The CDR3 is 20 amino acids. The TCR was taken from a man in his sixties with acute or convalescent COVID-19. The sample taken for sequencing was peripheral blood. V and J are TRBV18 and TRBJ1-1; 7 nucleotides agree with TRBD1. In DNA, the CDR3 is TGTGCCAGCTCACCCCGTCGAACTGGTGGACAGGCCATCACGAACACTGAAGCTTTCTTT. Its translation is CASSPRRTGGQAITNTEAFF.